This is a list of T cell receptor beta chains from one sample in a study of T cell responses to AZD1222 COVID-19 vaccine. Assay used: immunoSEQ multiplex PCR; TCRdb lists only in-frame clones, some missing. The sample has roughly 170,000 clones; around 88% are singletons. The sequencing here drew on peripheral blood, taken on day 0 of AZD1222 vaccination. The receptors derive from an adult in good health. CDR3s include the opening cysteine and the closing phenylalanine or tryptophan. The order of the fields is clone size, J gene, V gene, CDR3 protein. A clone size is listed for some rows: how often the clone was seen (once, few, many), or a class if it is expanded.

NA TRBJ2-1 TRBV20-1 CSATIHNEQFF
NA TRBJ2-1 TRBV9 CASSVVSGGANEQFF
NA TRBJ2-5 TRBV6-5 CASSLASWQETQYF
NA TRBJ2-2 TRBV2 CASSEVVTGELFF
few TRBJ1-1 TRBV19 CASNPLQGRNTEAFF
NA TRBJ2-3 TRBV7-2 CASKSQGVADTQYF
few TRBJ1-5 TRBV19 CASSIRQGADQPQHF
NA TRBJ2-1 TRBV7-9 CASSRGGPGSHNEQFF
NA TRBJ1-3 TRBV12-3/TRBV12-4 CASSLISGNTIYF
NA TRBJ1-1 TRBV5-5 CASSLSEDRGRKNTEAFF
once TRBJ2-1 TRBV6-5 CASRKGLDEQFF
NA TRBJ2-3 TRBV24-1 CATSDGELTSTDTQYF